This T cell receptor (beta chain) was sequenced in a study of blood T cell repertoires in COVID-19 (dated by TCRdb to about 2020). About the investigation overall: Samples covering the acute and convalescent phases of COVID-19 were provided by collaborators in the United States, Italy and Spain. The material from the prospective study consisted of cDNA or gDNA derived from T cells, B-cell-depleted T cells, or PBMCs. Deeply sampled blood TCRbeta repertoires from subjects exposed to, actively infected with, or recovered from COVID-19 were included in the dataset. The repertoires were made available in a free public database intended to serve as a resource for research on the immune response to SARS-CoV-2. The samples were drawn from two sources: the first 160 participants of the ongoing ImmuneRACE study, and some 1,300 subjects contributed by 6 global collaborators. A de-identified subject ID, COVID-19 status, age in years and sex were almost always included in the sample metadata. Where available, HLA class I and class II types were taken from metadata supplied by the sample provider and were not determined by assay-based typing. The study at large found these results: Clinical and demographic metadata were provided uncurated, with the amount varying by source and participant.

TCRbeta CDR3 regions were amplified from genomic DNA by means of the immunoSEQ Assay, a bias-controlled multiplex PCR. In the authors' own workflow: Within the assay, amplification of reference gene primers was used to estimate how many nucleated cells each sample contained. To quantify the absolute abundance of each unique TCRbeta CDR3 rearrangement, sequence reads were collapsed and filtered. For each sample, productive Simpson clonality was calculated by taking the square root of Simpson's diversity index across productive rearrangements. Here the immuneACCESS table is served through TCRdb, limited to in-frame sequences with V and J called. Missing clones are a known gap in these copies; in checked studies unresolved V genes cover under half, and the rest lacks a known reason. That table is the source of V, J and clone size, and D and trimming were worked out from the DNA. The sample table contains about 440,000 clones; only one count was recorded for 80% to 95% of them. The ten largest clonotypes hold 0.6% to 0.7% of the sample.

From cysteine to phenylalanine, the CDR3 is 14 amino acids long. The sequence is cut down to CDR3 DNA, 42 bases in frame from base 1. CDR1 is given as MNHEY and CDR2 as SVGAGI, both from the germline V gene. Germline trimming: 5 bases from V, 4 bases from J; junction bases outside gene matches: 3. Notes on this clone: No antigen is known for it. Base qualities are missing; no much larger clone stands one base away. The sample has other DNA sequences that encode this CDR3 too.

In the prospective study, participants were roughly 18 to 90 years old, resided in 24 geographic areas of the United States, and were enrolled through a virtual design. Cohort assignment in the prospective study relied on participant-reported clinical history from a screening survey and a study questionnaire. ImmuneRACE Cohort 3 recovered participants were defined by two consecutive negative NP/OP PCR tests, healthcare professional clearance, or symptom resolution. Each participant in the prospective study had whole blood, serum and a nasopharyngeal or oropharyngeal swab collected by mobile phlebotomists. Additional blood draws and questionnaires over an approximately 2-month period could optionally be provided by prospective study participants. Prospective study blood samples were shipped either frozen or at room temperature before DNA extraction.

The TCR originated in a man aged 18 to 29 who had recovered from COVID-19. The sequenced sample was PBMCs or T cells enriched from blood (not recorded which). The chain was built from TRBV6-5 and TRBJ2-7, with 12 bases in between that match TRBD2. The nucleotide sequence is TGTGCCAGCAGTCGACTAGCGGGGGTGTACGAGCAGTACTTC. Its protein is CASSRLAGVYEQYF.